This T cell receptor beta chain is drawn from a study of blood T cell repertoires in COVID-19. On the study more broadly: Acute-phase and convalescent COVID-19 samples originated in the United States, Italy and Spain. From T cells, B-cell-depleted T cells, or PBMCs came the material, which was cDNA or gDNA.

Germline V gene sequence: CDR1 SNHLY, CDR2 FYNNEI. Trimming stripped 4 bases from V and 4 bases from J, with 8 bases between. CDR3 length equals 13 residues. Libraries were prepared by immunoSEQ multiplex PCR; TCRdb keeps only in-frame clonotypes and omits some of them. Here the sample spans 50,000 or so clones, about 77% being singletons. Source material: peripheral blood. This clonotype was obtained from a human donor with active or convalescent COVID-19. The donor label of this sample is uncertain. The chain employs TRBV2 and TRBJ2-1; D possibly corresponds to TRBD1 (5 bases). In DNA, the CDR3 is TGTGCCAGCAGTGTCGACAGATACAATGAGCAGTTCTTC. As protein: CASSVDRYNEQFF.